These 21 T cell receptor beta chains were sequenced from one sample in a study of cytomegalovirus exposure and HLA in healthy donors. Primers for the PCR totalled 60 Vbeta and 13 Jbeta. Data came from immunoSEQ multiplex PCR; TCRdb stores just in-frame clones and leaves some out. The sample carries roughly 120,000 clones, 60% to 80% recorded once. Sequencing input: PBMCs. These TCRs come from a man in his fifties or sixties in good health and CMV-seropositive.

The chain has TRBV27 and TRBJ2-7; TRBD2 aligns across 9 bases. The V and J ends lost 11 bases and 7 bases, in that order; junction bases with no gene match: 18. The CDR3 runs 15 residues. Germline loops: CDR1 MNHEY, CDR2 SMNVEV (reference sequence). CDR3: CAGIPSGSGGFEQYF. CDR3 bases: TGTGCCGGCATCCCTTCGGGTAGCGGGGGTTTTGAGCAGTACTTC.

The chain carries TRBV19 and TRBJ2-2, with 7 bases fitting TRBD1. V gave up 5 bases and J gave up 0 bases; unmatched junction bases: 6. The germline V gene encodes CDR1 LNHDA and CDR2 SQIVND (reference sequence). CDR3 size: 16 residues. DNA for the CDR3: TGTGCCAGTAGTTTTACGGGACAGACGAACACCGGGGAGCTGTTTTTT. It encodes CASSFTGQTNTGELFF.

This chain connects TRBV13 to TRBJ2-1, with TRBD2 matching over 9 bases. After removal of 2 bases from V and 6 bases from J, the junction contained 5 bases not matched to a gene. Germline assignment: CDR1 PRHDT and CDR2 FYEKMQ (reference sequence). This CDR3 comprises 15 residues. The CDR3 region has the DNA TGTGCCAGCAGCTTAAGAGCGGGAGGTGGCAATGAGCAGTTCTTC. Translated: CASSLRAGGGNEQFF.

The CDR3 bases are TGTGCCAGCAGCCCAGGACAGGGGAACACTGAAGCTTTCTTT. It yields the protein CASSPGQGNTEAFF. The chain uses TRBV7-9 and TRBJ1-1; TRBD1 agrees at 8 bases. This CDR3 comprises 14 residues. Per the germline V gene, CDR1 is SEHNR and CDR2 is FQNEAQ (reference sequence). Trimming took 5 bases from V and 1 from J; bases not matched to a gene: 3.

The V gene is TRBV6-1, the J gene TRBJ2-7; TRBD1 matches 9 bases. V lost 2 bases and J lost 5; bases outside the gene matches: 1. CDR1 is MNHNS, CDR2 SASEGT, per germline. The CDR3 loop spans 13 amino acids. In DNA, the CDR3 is TGTGCCAGCAGTGAACGGGACAGGGACGAGCAGTACTTC. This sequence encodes CASSERDRDEQYF.

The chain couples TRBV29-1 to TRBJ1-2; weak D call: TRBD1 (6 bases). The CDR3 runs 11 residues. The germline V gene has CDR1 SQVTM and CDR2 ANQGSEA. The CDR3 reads CIAPGDAGYTF. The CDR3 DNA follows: TGCATCGCCCCAGGGGATGCCGGCTACACCTTC.

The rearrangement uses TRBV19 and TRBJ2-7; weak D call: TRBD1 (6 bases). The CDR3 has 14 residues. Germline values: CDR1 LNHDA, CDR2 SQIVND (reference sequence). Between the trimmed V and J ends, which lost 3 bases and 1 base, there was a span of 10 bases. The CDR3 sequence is CASSIGQGSYEQYF. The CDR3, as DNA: TGTGCCAGTAGTATCGGGCAGGGGTCCTACGAGCAGTACTTC. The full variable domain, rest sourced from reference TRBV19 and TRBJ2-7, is DGGITQSPKYLFRKEGQNVTLSCEQNLNHDAMYWYRQDPGQGLRLIYYSQIVNDFQKGDIAEGYSVSREKKESFPLTVTSAQKNPTAFYLCASSIGQGSYEQYFGPGTRLTVT.

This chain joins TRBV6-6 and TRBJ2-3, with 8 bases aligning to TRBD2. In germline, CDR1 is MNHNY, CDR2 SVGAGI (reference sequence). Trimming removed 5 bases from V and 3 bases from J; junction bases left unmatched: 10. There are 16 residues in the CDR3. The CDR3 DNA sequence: TGTGCCAGCAGTACGAAACGGGGGGGCCGGACAGATACGCAGTATTTT. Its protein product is CASSTKRGGRTDTQYF.

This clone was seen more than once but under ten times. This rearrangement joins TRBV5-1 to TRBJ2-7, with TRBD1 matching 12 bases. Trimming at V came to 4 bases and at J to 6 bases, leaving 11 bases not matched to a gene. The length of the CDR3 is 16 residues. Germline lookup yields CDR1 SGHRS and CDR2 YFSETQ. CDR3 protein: CASSGPGQGAEGEQYF. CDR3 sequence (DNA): TGCGCCAGCAGCGGACCGGGACAGGGGGCGGAGGGCGAGCAGTACTTC.

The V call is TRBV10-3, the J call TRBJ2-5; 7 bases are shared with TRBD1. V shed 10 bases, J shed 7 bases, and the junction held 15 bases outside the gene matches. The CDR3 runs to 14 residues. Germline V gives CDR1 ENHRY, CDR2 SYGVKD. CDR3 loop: CATKDRAHEGTQYF. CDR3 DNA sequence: TGTGCCACCAAAGACAGGGCGCACGAGGGGACCCAGTACTTC.

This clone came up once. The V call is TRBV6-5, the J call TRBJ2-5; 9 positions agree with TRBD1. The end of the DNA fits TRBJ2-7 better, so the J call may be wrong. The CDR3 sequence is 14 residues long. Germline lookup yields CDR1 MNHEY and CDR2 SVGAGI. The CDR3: CASSLYGTGNEQYF. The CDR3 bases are TGTGCCAGCAGTCTTTACGGGACAGGGAACGAGCAGTACTTC.

The CDR3 sequence: CASLQTGRIGETQYF. In DNA, the CDR3 is TGTGCCAGCCTCCAGACAGGGAGGATCGGGGAGACCCAGTACTTC. The chain links TRBV27 to TRBJ2-5; perhaps TRBD1 as D (7 bases). Germline-derived CDR1 and CDR2 are MNHEY and SMNVEV (reference sequence). This CDR3 comprises 15 residues. The V and J ends lost 8 bases and 5 bases respectively, with 21 bases between them.

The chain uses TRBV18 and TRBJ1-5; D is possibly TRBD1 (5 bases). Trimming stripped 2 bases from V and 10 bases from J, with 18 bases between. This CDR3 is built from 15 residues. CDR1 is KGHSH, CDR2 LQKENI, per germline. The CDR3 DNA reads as TGTGCCAGCTCACCAGTAATACACCCGCAGGGTCCCCAGCATTTT. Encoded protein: CASSPVIHPQGPQHF.

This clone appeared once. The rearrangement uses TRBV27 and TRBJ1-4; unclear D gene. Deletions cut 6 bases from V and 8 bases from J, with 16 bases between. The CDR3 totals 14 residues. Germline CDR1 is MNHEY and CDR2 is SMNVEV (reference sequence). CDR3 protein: CASSPTTSREKLFF. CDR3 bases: TGTGCCAGCAGCCCTACTACTTCTCGAGAAAAACTGTTTTTT. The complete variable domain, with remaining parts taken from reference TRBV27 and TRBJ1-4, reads EAQVTQNPRYLITVTGKKLTVTCSQNMNHEYMSWYRQDPGLGLRQIYYSMNVEVTDKGDVPEGYKVSRKEKRNFPLILESPSPNQTSLYFCASSPTTSREKLFFGSGTQLSVL.

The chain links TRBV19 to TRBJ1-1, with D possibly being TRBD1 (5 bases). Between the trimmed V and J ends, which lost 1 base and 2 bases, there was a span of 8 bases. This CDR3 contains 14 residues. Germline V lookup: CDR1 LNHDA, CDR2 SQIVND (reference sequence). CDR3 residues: CASSIGDRNTEAFF. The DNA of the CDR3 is TGTGCCAGTAGTATAGGAGACAGAAACACTGAAGCTTTCTTT.

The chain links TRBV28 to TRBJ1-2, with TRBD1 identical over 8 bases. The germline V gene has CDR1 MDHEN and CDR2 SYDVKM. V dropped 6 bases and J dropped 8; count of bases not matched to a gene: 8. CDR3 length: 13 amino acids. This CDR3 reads CASSSGQVGGYTF. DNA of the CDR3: TGTGCCAGCAGCTCGGGACAGGTCGGGGGCTACACCTTC.

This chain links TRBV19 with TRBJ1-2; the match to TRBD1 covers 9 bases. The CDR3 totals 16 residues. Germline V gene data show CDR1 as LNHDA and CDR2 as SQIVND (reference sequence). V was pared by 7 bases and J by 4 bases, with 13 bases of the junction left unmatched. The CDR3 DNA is TGTGCCAGTACCCTGGGCCGAGGACAGGGGTCCTATGGCTACACCTTC. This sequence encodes CASTLGRGQGSYGYTF.

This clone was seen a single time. The CDR3 is CASSLDFSRGGYEQYF. CDR3 nucleotide sequence: TGTGCCAGCAGCTTAGATTTTTCGAGGGGGGGGTACGAGCAGTACTTC. The J gene is TRBJ2-7, the V gene TRBV7-2; D is possibly TRBD2 (7 bases). Germline V gene sequence: CDR1 SGHTA, CDR2 FQGNSA. This CDR3 comprises 16 residues. V shed 1 base and J shed 4 bases, with 17 bases lying between them.

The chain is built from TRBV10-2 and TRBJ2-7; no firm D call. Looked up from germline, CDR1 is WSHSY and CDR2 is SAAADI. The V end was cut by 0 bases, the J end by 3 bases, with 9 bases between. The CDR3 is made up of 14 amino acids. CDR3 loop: CASSESRLGYEQYF. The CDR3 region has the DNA TGCGCCAGCAGTGAGTCGAGGCTAGGCTACGAGCAGTACTTC.

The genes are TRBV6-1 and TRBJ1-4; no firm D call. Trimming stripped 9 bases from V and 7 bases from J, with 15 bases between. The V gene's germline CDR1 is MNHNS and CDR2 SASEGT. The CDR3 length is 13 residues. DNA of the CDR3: TGTGCCAGTCGAGGGCGTACGGTTGAAAAACTGTTTTTT. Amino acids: CASRGRTVEKLFF.

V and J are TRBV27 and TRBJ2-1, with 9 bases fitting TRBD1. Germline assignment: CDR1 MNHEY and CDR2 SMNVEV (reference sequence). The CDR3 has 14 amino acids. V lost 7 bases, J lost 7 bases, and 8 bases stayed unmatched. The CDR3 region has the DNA TGTGCCAGCACCTGGGATGGACAGGGGAATGAGCAGTTCTTC. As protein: CASTWDGQGNEQFF.